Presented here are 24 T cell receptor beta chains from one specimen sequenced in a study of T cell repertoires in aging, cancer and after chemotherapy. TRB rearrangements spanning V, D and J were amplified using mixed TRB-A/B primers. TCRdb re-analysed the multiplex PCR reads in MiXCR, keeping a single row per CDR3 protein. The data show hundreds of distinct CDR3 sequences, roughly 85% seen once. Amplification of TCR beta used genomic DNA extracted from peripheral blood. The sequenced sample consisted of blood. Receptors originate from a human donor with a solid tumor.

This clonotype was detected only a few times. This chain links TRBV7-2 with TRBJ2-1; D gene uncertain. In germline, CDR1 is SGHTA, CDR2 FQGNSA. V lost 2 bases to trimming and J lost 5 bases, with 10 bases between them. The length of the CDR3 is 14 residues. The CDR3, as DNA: TGTGCCAGCAGCTTATCCTCCCGAAACAATGAGCAGTTCTTC. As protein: CASSLSSRNNEQFF.

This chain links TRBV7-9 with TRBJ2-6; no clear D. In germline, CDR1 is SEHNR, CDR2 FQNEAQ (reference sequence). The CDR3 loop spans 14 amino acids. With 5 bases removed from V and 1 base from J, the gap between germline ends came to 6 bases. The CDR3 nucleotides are TGTGCCAGCAGCGACCTATCTGGGGCCAACGTCCTGACTTTC. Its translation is CASSDLSGANVLTF.

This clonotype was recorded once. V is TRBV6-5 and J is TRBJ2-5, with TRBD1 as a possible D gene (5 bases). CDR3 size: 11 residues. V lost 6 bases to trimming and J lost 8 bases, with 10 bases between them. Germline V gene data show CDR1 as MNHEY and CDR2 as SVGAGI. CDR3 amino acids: CASRDQGTQYF. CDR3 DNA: TGTGCCAGCAGAGATCAGGGAACCCAGTACTTC.

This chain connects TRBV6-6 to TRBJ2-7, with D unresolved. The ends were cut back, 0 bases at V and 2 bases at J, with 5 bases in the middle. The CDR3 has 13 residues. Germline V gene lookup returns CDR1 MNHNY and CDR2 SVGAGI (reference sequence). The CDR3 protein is CASSYSSAYEQYF. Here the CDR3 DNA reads TGTGCCAGCAGTTACTCGTCAGCCTACGAGCAGTACTTC.

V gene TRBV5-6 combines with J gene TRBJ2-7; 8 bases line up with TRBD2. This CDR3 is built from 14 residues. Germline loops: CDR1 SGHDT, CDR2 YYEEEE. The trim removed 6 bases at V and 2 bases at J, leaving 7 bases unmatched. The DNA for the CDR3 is TGTGCCAGCACCGCGGGGGGCCGGACCTACGAGCAGTACTTC. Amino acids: CASTAGGRTYEQYF.

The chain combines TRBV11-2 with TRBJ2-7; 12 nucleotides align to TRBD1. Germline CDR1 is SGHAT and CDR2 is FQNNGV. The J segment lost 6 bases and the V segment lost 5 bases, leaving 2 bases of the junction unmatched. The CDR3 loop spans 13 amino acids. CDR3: CASSKGQGAEQYF. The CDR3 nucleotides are TGTGCCAGCAGCAAGGGACAGGGGGCCGAGCAGTACTTC.

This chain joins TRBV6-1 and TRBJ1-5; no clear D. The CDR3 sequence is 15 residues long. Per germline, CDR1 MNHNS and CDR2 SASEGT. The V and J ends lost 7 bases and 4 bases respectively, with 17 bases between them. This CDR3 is CASTLDGRWNQPQHF. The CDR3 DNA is TGTGCCAGCACTCTAGACGGTAGGTGGAATCAGCCCCAGCATTTT.

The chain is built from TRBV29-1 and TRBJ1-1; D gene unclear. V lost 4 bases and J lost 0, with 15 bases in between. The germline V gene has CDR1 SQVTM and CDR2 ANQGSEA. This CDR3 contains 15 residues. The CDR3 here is CSVGLWVAMNTEAFF. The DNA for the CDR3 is TGCAGCGTTGGTCTCTGGGTGGCCATGAACACTGAAGCTTTCTTT.

The CDR3 spells CSARGWPAGMGIHNEQFF. As DNA, the CDR3 is TGCAGTGCTAGAGGATGGCCCGCGGGAATGGGAATCCACAATGAGCAGTTCTTC. This rearrangement joins TRBV20-1 to TRBJ2-1; D might be TRBD2 (6 bases). The V end was cut by 1 base, the J end by 5 bases, with 24 bases between. CDR3 length: 18 residues. The germline V gene has CDR1 DFQATT and CDR2 SNEGSKA (reference sequence).

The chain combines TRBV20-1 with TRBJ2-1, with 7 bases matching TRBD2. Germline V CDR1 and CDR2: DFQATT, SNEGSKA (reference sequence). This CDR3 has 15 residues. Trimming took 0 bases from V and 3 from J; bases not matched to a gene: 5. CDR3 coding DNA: TGCAGTGCTAGAGATCAAGCGGGAATCTACAATGAGCAGTTCTTC. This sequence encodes CSARDQAGIYNEQFF.

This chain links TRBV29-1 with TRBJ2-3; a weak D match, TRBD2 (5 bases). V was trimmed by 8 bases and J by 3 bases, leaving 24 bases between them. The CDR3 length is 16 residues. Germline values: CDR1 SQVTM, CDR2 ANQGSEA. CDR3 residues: CSSTPQGLGRTDTQYF. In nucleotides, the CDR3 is TGCAGCTCAACTCCCCAAGGACTTGGGCGGACAGATACGCAGTATTTT.

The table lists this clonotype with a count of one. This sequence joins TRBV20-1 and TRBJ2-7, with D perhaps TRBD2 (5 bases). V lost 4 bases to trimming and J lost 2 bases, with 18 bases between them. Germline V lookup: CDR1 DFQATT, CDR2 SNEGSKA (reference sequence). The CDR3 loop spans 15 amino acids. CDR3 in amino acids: CSAKDPSGLAYEQYF. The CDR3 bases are TGCAGTGCTAAAGATCCTTCGGGGTTGGCCTACGAGCAGTACTTC.

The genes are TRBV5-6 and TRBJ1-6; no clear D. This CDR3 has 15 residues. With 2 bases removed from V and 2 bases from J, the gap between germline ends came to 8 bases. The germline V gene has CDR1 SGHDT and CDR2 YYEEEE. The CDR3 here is CASSLGGAYNSPLHF. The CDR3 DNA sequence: TGTGCCAGCAGCTTAGGCGGAGCCTATAATTCACCCCTCCACTTT.

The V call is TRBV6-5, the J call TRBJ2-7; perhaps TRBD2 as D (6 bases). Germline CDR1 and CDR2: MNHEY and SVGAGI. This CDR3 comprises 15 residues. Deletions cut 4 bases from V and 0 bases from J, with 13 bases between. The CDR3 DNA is TGTGCCAGCAGTTTCAATAGCGGAGACTCCTACGAGCAGTACTTC. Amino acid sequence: CASSFNSGDSYEQYF.

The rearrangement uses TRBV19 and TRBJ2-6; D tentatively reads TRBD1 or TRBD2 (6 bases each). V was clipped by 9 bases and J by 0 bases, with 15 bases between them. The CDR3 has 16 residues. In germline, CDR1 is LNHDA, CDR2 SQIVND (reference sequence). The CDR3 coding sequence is TGTGCCAGCGACCCCGGGGGCTCCTCTGGGGCCAACGTCCTGACTTTC. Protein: CASDPGGSSGANVLTF.

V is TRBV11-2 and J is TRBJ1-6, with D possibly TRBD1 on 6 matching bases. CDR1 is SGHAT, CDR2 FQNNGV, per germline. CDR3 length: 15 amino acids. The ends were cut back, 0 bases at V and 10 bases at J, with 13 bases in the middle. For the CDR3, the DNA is TGTGCCAGCAGCTTAGAACCCGGGACAAGCTCACCCCTCCACTTT. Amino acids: CASSLEPGTSSPLHF. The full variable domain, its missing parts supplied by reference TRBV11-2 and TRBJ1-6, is EAGVAQSPRYKIIEKRQSVAFWCNPISGHATLYWYQQILGQGPKLLIQFQNNGVVDDSQLPKDRFSAERLKGVDSTLKIQPAKLEDSAVYLCASSLEPGTSSPLHFGNGTRLTVT.

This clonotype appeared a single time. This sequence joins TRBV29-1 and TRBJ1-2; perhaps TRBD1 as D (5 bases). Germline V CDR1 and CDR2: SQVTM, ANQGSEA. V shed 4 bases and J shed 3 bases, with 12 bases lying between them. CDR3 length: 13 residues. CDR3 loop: CSVVPEGHYGYTF. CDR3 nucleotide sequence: TGCAGCGTTGTCCCGGAGGGGCACTATGGCTACACCTTC.

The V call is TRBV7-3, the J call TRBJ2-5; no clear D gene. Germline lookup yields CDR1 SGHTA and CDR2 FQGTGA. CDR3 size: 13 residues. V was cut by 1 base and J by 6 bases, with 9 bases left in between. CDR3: CASSLNEGQTQYF. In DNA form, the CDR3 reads TGTGCCAGCAGCTTAAACGAAGGCCAGACCCAGTACTTC.

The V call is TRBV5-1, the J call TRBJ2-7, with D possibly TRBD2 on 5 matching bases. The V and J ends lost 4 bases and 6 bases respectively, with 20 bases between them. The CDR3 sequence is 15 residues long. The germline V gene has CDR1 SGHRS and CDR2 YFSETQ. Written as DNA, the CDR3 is TGCGCCAGCAGCCCCGGGATCACAAATCGAGGCGAGCAGTACTTC. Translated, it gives CASSPGITNRGEQYF.

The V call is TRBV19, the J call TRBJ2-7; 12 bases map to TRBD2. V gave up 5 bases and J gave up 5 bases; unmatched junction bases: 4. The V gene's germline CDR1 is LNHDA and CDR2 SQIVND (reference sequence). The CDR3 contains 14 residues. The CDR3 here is CASSAGLAGNEQYF. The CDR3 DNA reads TGTGCCAGTAGTGCCGGACTAGCGGGAAACGAGCAGTACTTC. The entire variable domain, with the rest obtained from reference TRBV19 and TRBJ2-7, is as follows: DGGITQSPKYLFRKEGQNVTLSCEQNLNHDAMYWYRQDPGQGLRLIYYSQIVNDFQKGDIAEGYSVSREKKESFPLTVTSAQKNPTAFYLCASSAGLAGNEQYFGPGTRLTVT.

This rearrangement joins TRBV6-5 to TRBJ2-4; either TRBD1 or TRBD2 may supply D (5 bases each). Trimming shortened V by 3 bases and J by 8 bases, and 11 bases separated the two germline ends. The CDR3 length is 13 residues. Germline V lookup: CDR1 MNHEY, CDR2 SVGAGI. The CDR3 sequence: CASSYGGYDIQYF. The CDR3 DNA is TGTGCCAGCAGTTATGGGGGTTACGACATTCAGTACTTC.

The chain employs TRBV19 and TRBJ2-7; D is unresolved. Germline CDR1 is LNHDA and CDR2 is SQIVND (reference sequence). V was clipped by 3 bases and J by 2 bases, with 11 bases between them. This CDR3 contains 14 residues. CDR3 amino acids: CASSMDGRPYEQYF. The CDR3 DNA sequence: TGTGCCAGTAGTATGGACGGGCGACCCTACGAGCAGTACTTC.

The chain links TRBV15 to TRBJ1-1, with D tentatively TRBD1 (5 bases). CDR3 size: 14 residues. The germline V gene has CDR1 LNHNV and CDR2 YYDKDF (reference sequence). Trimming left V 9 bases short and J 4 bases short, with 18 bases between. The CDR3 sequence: CATRWGQAGTEAFF. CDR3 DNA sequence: TGTGCCACGAGATGGGGCCAGGCTGGCACTGAAGCTTTCTTT.

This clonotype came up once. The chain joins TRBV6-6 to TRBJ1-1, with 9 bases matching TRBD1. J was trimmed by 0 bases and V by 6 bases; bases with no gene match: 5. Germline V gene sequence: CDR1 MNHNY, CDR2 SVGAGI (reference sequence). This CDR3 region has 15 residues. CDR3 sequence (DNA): TGTGCCAGCAGCCCACAGGGGGCCATGAACACTGAAGCTTTCTTT. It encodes CASSPQGAMNTEAFF.